A selection of T cell receptor beta chains follows, all from one sample in a study of blood T cell repertoires in COVID-19. Clones were sequenced by immunoSEQ multiplex PCR, and TCRdb holds only the in-frame ones, with some missing. The sample yields a few hundred thousand clones, 87% seen once. Sequencing was carried out using peripheral blood. Source of these receptors: a woman aged 30 to 39 with COVID-19, enrolled during active disease. Each CDR3 is given without its conserved first and last residue. The order of the fields is J gene, V gene, CDR3 protein.

j_call: TRBJ2-1; v_call: TRBV10-3; cdr3_aa: AIRSRTGNDEQF
j_call: TRBJ1-6; v_call: TRBV30; cdr3_aa: AWSVIQGANSPLH
j_call: TRBJ2-3; v_call: TRBV11-3; cdr3_aa: ASSLVLAGGRGDTQY
j_call: TRBJ1-2; v_call: TRBV19; cdr3_aa: ASSTQGMYGYT
j_call: TRBJ2-1; v_call: TRBV19; cdr3_aa: ASTETGLAGGPSYNEQF
j_call: TRBJ2-3; v_call: TRBV7-2; cdr3_aa: ASILGPGEADTQY
j_call: TRBJ2-4; v_call: TRBV5-6; cdr3_aa: ASSFGLPTGIQY
j_call: TRBJ2-3; v_call: TRBV12-1; cdr3_aa: ASSGRDRGVTDTQY
j_call: TRBJ1-2; v_call: TRBV2; cdr3_aa: ASSSTATGYGYT
j_call: TRBJ2-7; v_call: TRBV2; cdr3_aa: ASSGASQSSYEQY
j_call: TRBJ2-4; v_call: TRBV9; cdr3_aa: ASSVGHGQFGNIQY
j_call: TRBJ2-7; v_call: TRBV5-5; cdr3_aa: ASSRLADWSSYEQY
j_call: TRBJ2-3; v_call: TRBV6-2/TRBV6-3; cdr3_aa: ASSYSRRGRSTDTQY
j_call: TRBJ2-3; v_call: TRBV29-1; cdr3_aa: SVVSRDWPDTQY
j_call: TRBJ2-1; v_call: TRBV11-2; cdr3_aa: ASSLRSGLVSDEQF
j_call: TRBJ2-3; v_call: TRBV25-1; cdr3_aa: ASSEDRTGTSTDTQY
j_call: TRBJ2-1; v_call: TRBV27; cdr3_aa: ASSPGTTSYNEQF
j_call: TRBJ2-7; v_call: TRBV19; cdr3_aa: ASSPLWTTLYEQY
j_call: TRBJ1-1; v_call: TRBV6-5; cdr3_aa: ASSNRGGRTEAF
j_call: TRBJ1-1; v_call: TRBV5-5; cdr3_aa: ASSFGTLNTEAF
j_call: TRBJ2-7; v_call: TRBV6-5; cdr3_aa: ASNRQVMSYEQY
j_call: TRBJ1-1; v_call: TRBV4-1; cdr3_aa: ASSLRAGEAF
j_call: TRBJ2-3; v_call: TRBV6-1; cdr3_aa: ASSEGVSHTDTQY
j_call: TRBJ1-2; v_call: TRBV6-5; cdr3_aa: ASSRIPQAGYT
j_call: TRBJ2-7; v_call: TRBV10-2; cdr3_aa: ASSEPSYEQY
j_call: TRBJ2-7; v_call: TRBV29-1; cdr3_aa: SVEGGSPVYEQY
j_call: TRBJ1-2; v_call: TRBV6-4; cdr3_aa: ASSGGVGDGYT
j_call: TRBJ1-1; v_call: TRBV28; cdr3_aa: ASSHGQLLNTEAF
j_call: TRBJ1-5; v_call: TRBV5-6; cdr3_aa: ASSQQGANQPQH
j_call: TRBJ1-2; v_call: TRBV12-3/TRBV12-4; cdr3_aa: ASSFRQGYGYT
j_call: TRBJ1-2; v_call: TRBV30; cdr3_aa: AWSGTGHRGYT
j_call: TRBJ2-7; v_call: TRBV5-5; cdr3_aa: ASSLALAILEQY
j_call: TRBJ1-2; v_call: TRBV24-1; cdr3_aa: ATSDWGQGDYGYT
j_call: TRBJ1-2; v_call: TRBV24-1; cdr3_aa: ATSDSGDGYT
j_call: TRBJ1-6; v_call: TRBV6-6; cdr3_aa: ASSFRGSRSPLH
j_call: TRBJ2-4; v_call: TRBV24-1; cdr3_aa: ATSDGQGGLAKNIQY